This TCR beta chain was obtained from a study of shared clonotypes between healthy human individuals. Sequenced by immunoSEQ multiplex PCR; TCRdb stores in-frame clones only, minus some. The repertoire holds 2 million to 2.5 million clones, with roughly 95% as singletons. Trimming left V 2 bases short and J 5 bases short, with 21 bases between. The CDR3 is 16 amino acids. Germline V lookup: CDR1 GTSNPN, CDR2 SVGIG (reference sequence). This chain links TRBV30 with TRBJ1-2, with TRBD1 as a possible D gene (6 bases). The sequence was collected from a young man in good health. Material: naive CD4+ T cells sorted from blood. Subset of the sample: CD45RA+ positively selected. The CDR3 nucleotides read TGTGCCTGGAGTCCCGCCTCCCCAGGGGTTGGGTATGGCTACACCTTC. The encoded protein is CAWSPASPGVGYGYTF. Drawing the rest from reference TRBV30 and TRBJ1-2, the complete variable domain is SQTIHQWPATLVQPVGSPLSLECTVEGTSNPNLYWYRQAAGRGLQLLFYSVGIGQISSEVPQNLSASRPQDRQFILSSKKLLLSDSGFYLCAWSPASPGVGYGYTFGSGTRLTVV.